Below are 4 T cell receptor beta chains sequenced from a single sample in a study of T cells in Graves' hyperthyroidism and ophthalmopathy. The CDR3 regions of TCR beta were amplified from RNA transcripts. The study used the HTBI primer set for a first-round RT-PCR of the TCR CDR3. TCRdb re-derived calls from the multiplex PCR reads in MiXCR, one entry per CDR3 protein. The data contain more than 500,000 distinct CDR3 sequences, about a sixth of them seen just once; the ten biggest clones take up around 4%. The sequencing input was blood. Every receptor here comes from a woman younger than 45 with Graves' hyperthyroidism.

This clonotype has a count of ten or more. The V and J genes are TRBV27 and TRBJ2-5; D is unclear. This CDR3 has 15 residues. V lost 5 bases and J 3 bases, leaving 16 bases between the germline ends. Germline assignment: CDR1 MNHEY and CDR2 SMNVEV (reference sequence). In nucleotides, the CDR3 is TGTGCCAGCAGTCTTACCCGGCTTCGGGAAGAGACCCAGTACTTC. This encodes CASSLTRLREETQYF.

This clonotype was seen only a few times. V and J are TRBV27 and TRBJ1-5; no reliable D call. Trimming took off 5 bases at V and 0 bases at J, with 8 bases between the two ends. Per the germline V gene, CDR1 is MNHEY and CDR2 is SMNVEV (reference sequence). The CDR3 is 14 amino acids. The CDR3 region is CASSEIYSNQPQHF. The DNA for the CDR3 is TGTGCCAGCAGTGAGATCTATAGCAATCAGCCCCAGCATTTT.

This clonotype was seen ten or more times. The chain recombines TRBV24-1 with TRBJ2-2, with 8 bases aligning to TRBD1. This CDR3 contains 16 residues. V shed 5 bases and J 4 bases; nucleotides not matched to a gene: 8. In germline, CDR1 is KGHDR, CDR2 SFDVKD. CDR3 DNA sequence: TGTGCCACCAGTGTTCGGACAGGGTCGGCCACCGGGGAGCTGTTTTTT. The encoded protein is CATSVRTGSATGELFF.

This clonotype was detected ten times or more. V usage is TRBV20-1 and J usage is TRBJ2-5; weak D call: TRBD2 (5 bases). Germline CDR1 reads DFQATT; CDR2 reads SNEGSKA (reference sequence). The length of the CDR3 is 13 residues. Trimming removed 0 bases from V and 6 bases from J, with 11 bases in between. CDR3 bases: TGCAGTGCTAGAGATGGGGAGATGAAGACCCAGTACTTC. This codes for CSARDGEMKTQYF.